These 23 T cell receptor beta chains originate from one sample sequenced in a study of Ad26.COV2.S vaccination and SARS-CoV-2 variants. Treatment in this sample: some 19 received Ad26.COV2.S at low or high dose, single or two shots; about five received placebo; per-sample allocation not given. Sampling was done on day 63 after the first vaccine or placebo injection. Clones were sequenced by immunoSEQ multiplex PCR, and TCRdb holds only the in-frame ones, with some missing. The table includes 400,000 or so clones, more than 85% detected once. This sample comprised peripheral blood, obtained in a trial of Ad26.COV2.S vaccine versus placebo. All receptors come from a person aged 18-60 years who received the Ad26.COV2.S COVID-19 vaccine or a placebo.

The V call is TRBV3-1 (or the pseudogene TRBV3-2), the J call TRBJ1-1; TRBD1 is a possible D gene (5 bases). Trimming removed 4 bases from V and 3 bases from J, with 15 bases in between. This CDR3 is built from 15 residues. Per the germline V gene, CDR1 is LGHDT and CDR2 is YNNKEL (reference sequence). CDR3 bases: TGTGCCAGCAGCCTCGGGGTCTCCAGGGACACTGAAGCTTTCTTT. As protein: CASSLGVSRDTEAFF.

V is TRBV7-9 and J is TRBJ1-2, with TRBD1 identical over 8 bases. The CDR3 totals 14 residues. Trimming cost V 10 bases and J 3 bases; bases outside gene matches: 10. Looked up from germline, CDR1 is SEHNR and CDR2 is FQNEAQ (reference sequence). The CDR3: CAISRTGRDYGYTF. The CDR3 coding sequence is TGTGCCATCTCCCGGACAGGGCGAGACTATGGCTACACCTTC.

The chain recombines TRBV4-3 with TRBJ2-3; 10 nucleotides align to TRBD2. This CDR3 has 17 amino acids. Germline CDR1 is LGHNA and CDR2 is YSLEER. V lost 0 bases to trimming and J lost 5 bases; unmatched junction nucleotides: 8. The CDR3 spells CASSQEPLAGGGDTQYF. DNA of the CDR3: TGCGCCAGCAGCCAAGAACCCTTAGCGGGGGGAGGAGATACGCAGTATTTT.

There are a few counts of this clone. The chain recombines TRBV6-2 or TRBV6-3 with TRBJ2-5; 8 nucleotides line up with TRBD1. Trimming took 4 bases from V and 6 from J; bases not matched to a gene: 7. There are 14 residues in the CDR3. Germline V lookup: CDR1 MNHEY, CDR2 SVGEGT. The DNA of the CDR3 is TGTGCCAGCAGTTCCCCAGGGGGCACGAAGACCCAGTACTTC. The encoded protein is CASSSPGGTKTQYF.

CDR3 DNA sequence: TGTGCCAGCAGTTACTCGGGGGTCGGGGGCGAAGCTTTCTTT. It translates to CASSYSGVGGEAFF. The chain has TRBV6-5 and TRBJ1-1, with a tentative D call TRBD1 (6 bases). V shed 0 bases and J shed 8 bases, with 13 bases lying between them. Germline V CDR1 and CDR2: MNHEY, SVGAGI. The CDR3 loop spans 14 amino acids.

The chain employs TRBV4-1 and TRBJ1-3; D is unclear. Germline V gives CDR1 MGHRA, CDR2 YSYEKL. The V end lost 0 bases, the J end lost 0 bases, and 12 bases lay between the germline ends. The CDR3 is made up of 17 amino acids. CDR3 DNA: TGCGCCAGCAGCCAAGATTGGGTTGGGGTCTCTGGAAACACCATATATTTT. Amino acids: CASSQDWVGVSGNTIYF.

Details on this clone: Distinct nucleotide sequences in the sample also encode this CDR3. V and J are TRBV19 and TRBJ1-6, with 10 bases matching TRBD1. Germline CDR1 reads LNHDA; CDR2 reads SQIVND (reference sequence). CDR3 size: 15 residues. V gave up 6 bases and J gave up 5 bases; unmatched junction bases: 4. The CDR3 spells CASSPGTGDNSPLHF. The CDR3 bases are TGTGCCAGTAGCCCCGGGACAGGGGATAATTCACCCCTCCACTTT.

This chain connects TRBV7-9 to TRBJ1-1, with D possibly TRBD1 on 5 matching bases. This CDR3 has 15 residues. Germline V CDR1 and CDR2: SEHNR, FQNEAQ (reference sequence). Trimming stripped 5 bases from V and 0 bases from J, with 13 bases between. CDR3 region: CASSLGTFMNTEAFF. CDR3 sequence (DNA): TGTGCCAGCAGCCTAGGGACCTTCATGAACACTGAAGCTTTCTTT.

The chain uses TRBV19 and TRBJ2-5; 7 bases map to TRBD2. This CDR3 is built from 15 residues. CDR1 and CDR2 (germline): LNHDA, SQIVND (reference sequence). V was clipped by 5 bases and J by 1 base; unmatched bases: 7. CDR3 sequence (DNA): TGTGCCAGTAGTCCCCCGGGACTACTCCAAGAGACCCAGTACTTC. This translates into CASSPPGLLQETQYF.

The V gene is TRBV6-1, the J gene TRBJ2-3; 11 bases are shared with TRBD2. Germline values: CDR1 MNHNS, CDR2 SASEGT. This CDR3 contains 16 residues. Germline trimming cut 1 base from V and 6 bases from J; bases unmatched to any gene: 6. In nucleotides, the CDR3 is TGTGCCAGCAGTGAAGGGTTAGCGGGGGGGGTGGATACGCAGTATTTT. Protein product: CASSEGLAGGVDTQYF.

The V call is TRBV3-1 (or the pseudogene TRBV3-2), the J call TRBJ2-5; the D gene could be TRBD1 or TRBD2 (6 bases each). CDR1 LGHDT and CDR2 YNNKEL come from the germline V gene (reference sequence). The CDR3 contains 13 residues. Trimming cost V 7 bases and J 5 bases, with 14 bases left between them. The CDR3, as DNA: TGTGCCAGCAATGGGGGGCAGGGGGAGACCCAGTACTTC. Protein sequence: CASNGGQGETQYF.

The J gene is TRBJ2-1, the V gene TRBV3-1 (or the pseudogene TRBV3-2), with no clear D. Between the trimmed V and J ends, which lost 0 bases and 7 bases, there was a span of 7 bases. CDR1 is LGHDT, CDR2 YNNKEL, per germline (reference sequence). The CDR3 consists of 13 residues. The CDR3 loop is CASSQDWVNEQFF. CDR3 in DNA: TGTGCCAGCAGCCAAGATTGGGTAAATGAGCAGTTCTTC.

The table lists this clone with a count of one. The J gene is TRBJ2-1, the V gene TRBV5-1; maybe TRBD1 (5 bases). Trimming shortened V by 1 base and J by 8 bases, and 10 bases separated the two germline ends. CDR1 is SGHRS, CDR2 YFSETQ, per germline. The CDR3 sequence is 13 residues long. The CDR3 region has the DNA TGCGCCAGCAGCTTGAATTCCAGGGATGAGCAGTTCTTC. This sequence encodes CASSLNSRDEQFF.

The chain couples TRBV6-5 to TRBJ1-5; 7 nucleotides line up with TRBD1. CDR3 length: 14 residues. CDR1 and CDR2 (germline): MNHEY, SVGAGI. V shed 6 bases and J 2 bases; nucleotides not matched to a gene: 4. CDR3 nucleotides: TGTGCCAGCAGGGTCACAGGGGGCAATCAGCCCCAGCATTTT. Its translation is CASRVTGGNQPQHF.

The chain couples TRBV6-6 to TRBJ1-5; D remains ambiguous. This CDR3 contains 10 residues. Looked up from germline, CDR1 is MNHNY and CDR2 is SVGAGI (reference sequence). Trimming took 7 bases from V and 5 from J, leaving 3 bases between them. The CDR3 reads CASNDQPQHF. The CDR3 DNA reads TGTGCCAGCAACGATCAGCCCCAGCATTTT.

The genes are TRBV7-6 and TRBJ2-7, with TRBD2 as a possible D gene (7 bases). The germline V gene encodes CDR1 SGHVS and CDR2 FNYEAQ. V lost 2 bases, J lost 2 bases, and 16 bases lay in between. CDR3 length equals 16 residues. The CDR3 DNA sequence: TGTGCCAGCAGCTTACTCATGGCGGGGGCACCCTACGAGCAGTACTTC. Amino acid sequence: CASSLLMAGAPYEQYF.

The chain links TRBV9 to TRBJ1-6, with D unresolved. The CDR3 has 19 residues. Germline CDR1 SGDLS, CDR2 YYNGEE. V was trimmed by 2 bases and J by 1 base, leaving 19 bases between them. DNA of the CDR3: TGTGCCAGCAGCGTTGGACCGGCCCTTTTGAGTTCCTATAATTCACCCCTCCACTTT. Its translation is CASSVGPALLSSYNSPLHF.

This chain uses TRBV9 with TRBJ2-3; maybe TRBD2 (6 bases). The CDR3 runs 17 residues. Germline V gives CDR1 SGDLS, CDR2 YYNGEE. The V gene lost 7 bases and the J gene lost 3 bases, with 24 bases spanning the gap. The CDR3 DNA reads TGTGCCAGCCGACGGGCCACCGGGACTTCTAGAACAGATACGCAGTATTTT. Amino acids: CASRRATGTSRTDTQYF.

J is TRBJ2-1 and V is TRBV24-1; 15 bases are shared with TRBD2. Germline V lookup: CDR1 KGHDR, CDR2 SFDVKD. CDR3 length: 19 amino acids. J was trimmed by 4 bases and V by 5 bases; bases with no gene match: 11. The CDR3 protein is CATSGTSGTSGGIYNEQFF. The CDR3 bases are TGTGCCACCAGTGGTACCTCCGGGACTAGCGGGGGGATTTACAATGAGCAGTTCTTC.

This chain links TRBV5-1 with TRBJ2-3; 9 nucleotides line up with TRBD2. Germline V lookup: CDR1 SGHRS, CDR2 YFSETQ. With 2 bases clipped from V and 0 bases from J, the junction kept 1 base outside the gene matches. CDR3 size: 15 residues. CDR3 region: CASSLSGGSTDTQYF. The CDR3 DNA reads TGCGCCAGCAGCTTAAGCGGGGGGAGCACAGATACGCAGTATTTT.

The V call is TRBV27, the J call TRBJ2-2; D perhaps matches TRBD2 (6 bases). Trimming shortened V by 4 bases and J by 1 base, and 16 bases separated the two germline ends. Germline loops: CDR1 MNHEY, CDR2 SMNVEV (reference sequence). The CDR3 sequence is 17 residues long. The CDR3, as DNA: TGTGCCAGCAGTTCCGTTGCGGGGCACCAGAACACCGGGGAGCTGTTTTTT. Protein product: CASSSVAGHQNTGELFF.

Here the CDR3 reads CASSLVRGLRNEQFF. The CDR3 coding sequence is TGCGCCAGCAGCTTGGTGCGGGGGTTAAGGAATGAGCAGTTCTTC. The chain couples TRBV5-1 to TRBJ2-1; 7 bases match TRBD2. V gave up 0 bases and J gave up 7 bases; unmatched junction bases: 7. This CDR3 comprises 15 residues. The germline V gene has CDR1 SGHRS and CDR2 YFSETQ.

CDR3 region: CATPIPGTGGSYEQYF. Here the CDR3 DNA reads TGTGCCACCCCTATCCCCGGGACAGGGGGTAGCTACGAGCAGTACTTC. V usage is TRBV2 and J usage is TRBJ2-7; 11 nucleotides line up with TRBD1. Trimming removed 10 bases from V and 3 bases from J; junction bases left unmatched: 14. Germline V gives CDR1 SNHLY, CDR2 FYNNEI. The CDR3 has 16 amino acids.